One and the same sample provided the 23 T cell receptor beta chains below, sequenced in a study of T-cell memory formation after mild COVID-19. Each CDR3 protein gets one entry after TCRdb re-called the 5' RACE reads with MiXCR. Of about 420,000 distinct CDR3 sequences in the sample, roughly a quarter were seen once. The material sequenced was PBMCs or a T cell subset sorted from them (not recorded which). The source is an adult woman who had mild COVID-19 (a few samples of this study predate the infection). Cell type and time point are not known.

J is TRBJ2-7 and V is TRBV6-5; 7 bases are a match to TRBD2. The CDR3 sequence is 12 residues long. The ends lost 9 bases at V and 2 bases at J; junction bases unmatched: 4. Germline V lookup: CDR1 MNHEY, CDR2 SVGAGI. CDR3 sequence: CASTGLAYEQYF. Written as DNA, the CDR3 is TGTGCCAGTACTGGACTAGCCTACGAGCAGTACTTC.

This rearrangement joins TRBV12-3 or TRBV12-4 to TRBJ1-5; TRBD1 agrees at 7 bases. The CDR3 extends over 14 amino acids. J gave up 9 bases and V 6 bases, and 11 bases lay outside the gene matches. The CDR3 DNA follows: TGTGCCAGCAGCCCTGACAGGGCCCTCGGGCCCCAGCATTTT. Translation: CASSPDRALGPQHF.

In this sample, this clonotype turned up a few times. CDR3 residues: CASSGVRGGLPDTQYF. In DNA form, the CDR3 reads TGCGCCAGCAGCGGGGTCCGGGGGGGCCTGCCAGATACGCAGTATTTT. This sequence joins TRBV4-3 and TRBJ2-3; 8 bases fit TRBD2. Germline CDR1 and CDR2: LGHNA and YSLEER. V lost 5 bases and J lost 4; bases outside the gene matches: 11. This CDR3 has 16 amino acids.

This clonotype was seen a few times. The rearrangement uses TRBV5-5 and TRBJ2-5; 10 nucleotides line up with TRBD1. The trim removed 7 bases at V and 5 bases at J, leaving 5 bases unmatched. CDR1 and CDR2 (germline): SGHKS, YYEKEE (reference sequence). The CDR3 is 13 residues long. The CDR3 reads CASGTGDGETQYF. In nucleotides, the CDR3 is TGTGCCAGCGGGACAGGGGATGGGGAGACCCAGTACTTC. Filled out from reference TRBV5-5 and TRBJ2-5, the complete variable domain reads DAGVTQSPTHLIKTRGQQVTLRCSPISGHKSVSWYQQVLGQGPQFIFQYYEKEERGRGNFPDRFSARQFPNYSSELNVNALLLGDSALYLCASGTGDGETQYFGPGTRLLVL.

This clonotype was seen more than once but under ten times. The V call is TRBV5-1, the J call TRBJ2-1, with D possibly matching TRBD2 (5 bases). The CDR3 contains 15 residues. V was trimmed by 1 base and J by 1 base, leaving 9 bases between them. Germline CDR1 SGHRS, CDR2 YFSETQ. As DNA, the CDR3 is TGCGCCAGCAGCTTGAGCGGCAATTCCTACAATGAGCAGTTCTTC. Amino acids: CASSLSGNSYNEQFF.

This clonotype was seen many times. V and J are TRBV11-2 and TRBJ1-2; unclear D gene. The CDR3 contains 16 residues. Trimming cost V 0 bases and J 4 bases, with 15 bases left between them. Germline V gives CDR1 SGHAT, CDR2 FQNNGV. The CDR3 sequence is CASSLDGGLGSYGYTF. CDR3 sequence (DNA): TGTGCCAGCAGCTTAGACGGAGGGCTCGGGTCCTATGGCTACACCTTC. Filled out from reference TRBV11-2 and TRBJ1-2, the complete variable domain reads EAGVAQSPRYKIIEKRQSVAFWCNPISGHATLYWYQQILGQGPKLLIQFQNNGVVDDSQLPKDRFSAERLKGVDSTLKIQPAKLEDSAVYLCASSLDGGLGSYGYTFGSGTRLTVV.

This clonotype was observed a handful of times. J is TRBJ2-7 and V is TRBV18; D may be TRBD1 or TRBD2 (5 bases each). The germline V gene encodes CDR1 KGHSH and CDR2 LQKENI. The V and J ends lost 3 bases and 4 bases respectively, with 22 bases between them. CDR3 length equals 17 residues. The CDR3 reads CASSPLGLGGRNYEQYF. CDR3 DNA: TGTGCCAGCTCACCGCTAGGGCTTGGGGGTAGGAATTACGAGCAGTACTTC. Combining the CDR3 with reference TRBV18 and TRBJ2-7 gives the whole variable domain NAGVMQNPRHLVRRRGQEARLRCSPMKGHSHVYWYRQLPEEGLKFMVYLQKENIIDESGMPKERFSAEFPKEGPSILRIQQVVRGDSAAYFCASSPLGLGGRNYEQYFGPGTRLTVT.

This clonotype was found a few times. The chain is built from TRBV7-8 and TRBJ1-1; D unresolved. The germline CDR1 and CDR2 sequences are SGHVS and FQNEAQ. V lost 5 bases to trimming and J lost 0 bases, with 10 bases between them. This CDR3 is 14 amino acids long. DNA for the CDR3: TGTGCCAGCAGCCTGTTAGTAGTGAACACTGAAGCTTTCTTT. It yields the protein CASSLLVVNTEAFF.

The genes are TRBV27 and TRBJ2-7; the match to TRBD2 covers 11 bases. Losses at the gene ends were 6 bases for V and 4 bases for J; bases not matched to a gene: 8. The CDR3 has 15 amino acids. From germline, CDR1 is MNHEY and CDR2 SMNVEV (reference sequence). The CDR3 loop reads CASRISGRGWYEQYF. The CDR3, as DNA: TGTGCCAGCAGGATTAGCGGGAGGGGCTGGTACGAGCAGTACTTC.

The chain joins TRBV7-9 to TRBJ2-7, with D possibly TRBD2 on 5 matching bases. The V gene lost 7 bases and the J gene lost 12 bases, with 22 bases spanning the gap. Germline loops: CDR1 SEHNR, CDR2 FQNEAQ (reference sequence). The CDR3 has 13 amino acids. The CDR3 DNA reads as TGTGCCAGCACCGATCGGGTCTCACTAGAGTCGTACTTC. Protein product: CASTDRVSLESYF.

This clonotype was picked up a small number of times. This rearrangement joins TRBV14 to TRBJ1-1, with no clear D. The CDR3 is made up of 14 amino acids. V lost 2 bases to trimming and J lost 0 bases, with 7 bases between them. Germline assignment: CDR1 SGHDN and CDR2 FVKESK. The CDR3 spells CASSQFRVNTEAFF. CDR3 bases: TGTGCCAGCAGCCAATTTAGGGTGAACACTGAAGCTTTCTTT.

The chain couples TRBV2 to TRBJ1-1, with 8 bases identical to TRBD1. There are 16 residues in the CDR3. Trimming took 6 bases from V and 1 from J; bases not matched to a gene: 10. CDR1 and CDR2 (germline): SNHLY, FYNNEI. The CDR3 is CASRHETGAKNTEAFF. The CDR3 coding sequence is TGTGCCAGCAGGCATGAGACAGGGGCGAAGAACACTGAAGCTTTCTTT.

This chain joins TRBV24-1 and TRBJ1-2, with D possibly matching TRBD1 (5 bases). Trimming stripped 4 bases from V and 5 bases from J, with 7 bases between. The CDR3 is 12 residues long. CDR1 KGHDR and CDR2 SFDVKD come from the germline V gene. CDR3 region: CATSEQGYGYTF. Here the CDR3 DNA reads TGTGCCACCAGTGAGCAGGGATATGGCTACACCTTC.

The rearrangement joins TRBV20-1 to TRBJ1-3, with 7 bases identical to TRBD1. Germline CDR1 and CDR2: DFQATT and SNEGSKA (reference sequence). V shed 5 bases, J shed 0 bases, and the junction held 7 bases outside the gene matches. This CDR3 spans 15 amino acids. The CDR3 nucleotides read TGCAGTGCTGGAGGAGGGGGCCCCTCTGGAAACACCATATATTTT. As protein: CSAGGGGPSGNTIYF.

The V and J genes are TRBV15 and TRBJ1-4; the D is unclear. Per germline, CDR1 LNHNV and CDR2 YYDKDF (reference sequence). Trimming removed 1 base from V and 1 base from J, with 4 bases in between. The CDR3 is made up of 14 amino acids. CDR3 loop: CATSRGGTNEKLFF. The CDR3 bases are TGTGCCACCAGCAGAGGGGGAACTAATGAAAAACTGTTTTTT.

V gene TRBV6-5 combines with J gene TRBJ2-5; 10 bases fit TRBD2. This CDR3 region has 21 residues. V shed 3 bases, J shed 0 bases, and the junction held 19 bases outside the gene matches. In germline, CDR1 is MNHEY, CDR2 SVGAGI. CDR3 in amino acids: CASSYSLPGLASYSNQETQYF. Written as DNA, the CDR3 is TGTGCCAGCAGTTATTCCTTGCCGGGACTAGCGTCCTACTCAAACCAAGAGACCCAGTACTTC.

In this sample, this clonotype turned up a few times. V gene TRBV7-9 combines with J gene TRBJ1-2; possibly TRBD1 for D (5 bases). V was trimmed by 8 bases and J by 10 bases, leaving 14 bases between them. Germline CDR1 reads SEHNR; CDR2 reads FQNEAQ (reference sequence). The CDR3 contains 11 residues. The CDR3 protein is CASSRTTDYTF. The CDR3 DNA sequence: TGTGCCAGCTCCAGGACAACCGACTACACCTTC. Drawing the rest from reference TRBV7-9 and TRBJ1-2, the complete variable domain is DTGVSQNPRHKITKRGQNVTFRCDPISEHNRLYWYRQTLGQGPEFLTYFQNEAQLEKSRLLSDRFSAERPKGSFSTLEIQRTEQGDSAMYLCASSRTTDYTFGSGTRLTVV.

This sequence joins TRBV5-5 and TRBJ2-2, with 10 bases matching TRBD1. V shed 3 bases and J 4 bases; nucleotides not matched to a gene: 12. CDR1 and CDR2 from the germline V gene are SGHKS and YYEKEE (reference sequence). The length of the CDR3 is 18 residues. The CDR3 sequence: CASSSDRDRGLLTGELFF. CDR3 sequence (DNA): TGTGCCAGCAGCTCAGACCGAGACAGGGGGCTACTCACCGGGGAGCTGTTTTTT.

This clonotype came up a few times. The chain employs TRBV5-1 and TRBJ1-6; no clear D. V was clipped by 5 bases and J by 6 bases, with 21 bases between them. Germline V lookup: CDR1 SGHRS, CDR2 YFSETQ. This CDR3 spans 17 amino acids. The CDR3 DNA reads TGCGCCAGCAGTCCCGGAGGAGGATTTTCGATTAATTCACCCCTCCACTTT. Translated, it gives CASSPGGGFSINSPLHF.

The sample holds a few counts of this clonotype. In nucleotides, the CDR3 is TGTGCCAGCAGCGACGGACTAGCGCATTCGTATGAGCAGTTCTTC. Residues: CASSDGLAHSYEQFF. V usage is TRBV7-7 and J usage is TRBJ2-1; 9 bases agree with TRBD2. V gave up 5 bases and J gave up 8 bases; unmatched junction bases: 10. The CDR3 length is 15 residues. The germline CDR1 and CDR2 sequences are SSHAT and FNYEAQ (reference sequence).

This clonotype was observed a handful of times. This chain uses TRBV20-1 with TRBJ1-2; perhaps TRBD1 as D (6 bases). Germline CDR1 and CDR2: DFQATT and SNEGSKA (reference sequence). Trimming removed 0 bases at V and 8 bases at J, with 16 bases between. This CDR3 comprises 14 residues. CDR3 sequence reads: CSARDSGTRYGYTF. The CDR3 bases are TGCAGTGCTAGAGATAGCGGGACAAGATACGGCTACACCTTC.

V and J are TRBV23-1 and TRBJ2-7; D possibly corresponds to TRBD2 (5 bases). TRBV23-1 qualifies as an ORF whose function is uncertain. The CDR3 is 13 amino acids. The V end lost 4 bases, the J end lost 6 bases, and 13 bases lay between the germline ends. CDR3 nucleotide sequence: TGCGCCAGCAGTCGCCCCGGACTCCCCGAGCAGTACTTC. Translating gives CASSRPGLPEQYF.

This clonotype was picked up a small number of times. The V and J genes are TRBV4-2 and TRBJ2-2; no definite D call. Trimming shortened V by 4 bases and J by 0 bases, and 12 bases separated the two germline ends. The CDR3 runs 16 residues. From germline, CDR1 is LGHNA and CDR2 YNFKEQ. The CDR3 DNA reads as TGTGCCAGCAGCCTGGTCGGGTTTTCGAACACCGGGGAGCTGTTTTTT. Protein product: CASSLVGFSNTGELFF.